A single sample is the source of the 22 T cell receptor beta chains below, sequenced in a study of T cell changes during pregnancy in multiple sclerosis. The table came from immunoSEQ multiplex PCR; TCRdb's copy has only in-frame clones and leaves some out. The sample includes about 34,000 clones, over 85% of them seen just once. This sample comprised CD8+ T cells from peripheral blood mononuclear cells, obtained in the third trimester of pregnancy. The receptors were gathered from a female donor with multiple sclerosis, enrolled in a pregnancy study.

V gene TRBV4-3 combines with J gene TRBJ2-3, with D possibly matching TRBD2 (6 bases). Trimming shortened V by 1 base and J by 2 bases, and 16 bases separated the two germline ends. The CDR3 runs to 17 residues. The germline CDR1 and CDR2 sequences are LGHNA and YSLEER. The CDR3 spells CASSQGYGGTNTDTQYF. The CDR3 region has the DNA TGCGCCAGCAGCCAAGGGTACGGGGGAACGAACACAGATACGCAGTATTTT.

This rearrangement joins TRBV30 to TRBJ2-7; 9 bases fit TRBD2. V dropped 8 bases and J dropped 2; count of bases not matched to a gene: 4. Germline CDR1 GTSNPN, CDR2 SVGIG (reference sequence). This CDR3 is 12 amino acids long. The CDR3 reads CALAGHTYEQYF. CDR3 coding DNA: TGTGCCCTAGCGGGGCACACCTACGAGCAGTACTTC.

The chain carries TRBV19 and TRBJ2-2; D is possibly TRBD2 (6 bases). The germline V gene encodes CDR1 LNHDA and CDR2 SQIVND (reference sequence). The V and J ends lost 9 bases and 4 bases respectively, with 21 bases between them. The CDR3 sequence is 16 residues long. The CDR3: CASTSPRGQATGELFF. The CDR3 DNA follows: TGTGCCAGCACGTCACCGCGGGGCCAGGCCACCGGGGAGCTGTTTTTT.

The chain carries TRBV29-1 and TRBJ2-2; 11 nucleotides align to TRBD1. The CDR3 runs to 16 residues. Germline trimming cut 7 bases from V and 0 bases from J; bases unmatched to any gene: 7. The germline gives CDR1 SQVTM, CDR2 ANQGSEA. CDR3 coding DNA: TGCAGCGCGGGGACAGGGGGACCTACGAACACCGGGGAGCTGTTTTTT. This gives the protein CSAGTGGPTNTGELFF.

This rearrangement joins TRBV7-7 to TRBJ2-5; D is perhaps TRBD1 (6 bases). The V end lost 5 bases, the J end lost 3 bases, and 16 bases lay between the germline ends. This CDR3 comprises 15 residues. CDR1 is SSHAT and CDR2 is FNYEAQ in the germline V gene (reference sequence). Here the CDR3 DNA reads TGTGCCAGCAGCCAAGAAGGGGGTTACAAAGAGACCCAGTACTTC. Protein: CASSQEGGYKETQYF. The full variable domain, its missing parts supplied by reference TRBV7-7 and TRBJ2-5, is GAGVSQSPRYKVTKRGQDVTLRCDPISSHATLYWYQQALGQGPEFLTYFNYEAQPDKSGLPSDRFSAERPEGSISTLTIQRTEQRDSAMYRCASSQEGGYKETQYFGPGTRLLVL.

This chain's CDR3 is CASSQDPSGGAQTQYF. Here the CDR3 DNA reads TGTGCCAGCAGCCAAGATCCTAGCGGGGGGGCGCAGACCCAGTACTTC. The chain is built from TRBV4-2 and TRBJ2-5; TRBD2 aligns across 12 bases. Germline V gene lookup returns CDR1 LGHNA and CDR2 YNFKEQ. The CDR3 is 16 residues long. The V segment lost 0 bases and the J segment 6 bases; nucleotides outside the gene matches: 5.

The CDR3, as DNA: TGTGCCAGCATCCGCGGGGCGGGTTCCCACTATGGCTACACCTTC. As protein: CASIRGAGSHYGYTF. J is TRBJ1-2 and V is TRBV9, with a weak D call TRBD1 (5 bases). Trimming removed 6 bases from V and 3 bases from J, with 18 bases in between. Looked up from germline, CDR1 is SGDLS and CDR2 is YYNGEE. The CDR3 has 15 residues.

The rearrangement links TRBV19 to TRBJ2-2, with D perhaps TRBD1 (6 bases). V lost 5 bases and J 7 bases, leaving 14 bases between the germline ends. Germline V gene lookup returns CDR1 LNHDA and CDR2 SQIVND (reference sequence). CDR3 length: 14 residues. The CDR3 DNA follows: TGTGCCAGTAGTGGCCAGGGGCGGAACGGGGAGCTGTTTTTT. Its protein is CASSGQGRNGELFF.

The chain is built from TRBV13 and TRBJ2-3, with D perhaps matching TRBD1 (6 bases). The germline V gene encodes CDR1 PRHDT and CDR2 FYEKMQ (reference sequence). There are 15 residues in the CDR3. The V end was cut by 2 bases, the J end by 6 bases, with 15 bases between. The DNA for the CDR3 is TGTGCCAGCAGCTTACCATCTACAGGGTCGGATACGCAGTATTTT. Residues: CASSLPSTGSDTQYF.

This chain uses TRBV9 with TRBJ2-6, with D unresolved. Trimming stripped 2 bases from V and 1 base from J, with 16 bases between. This CDR3 contains 18 residues. The germline CDR1 and CDR2 sequences are SGDLS and YYNGEE. CDR3 loop: CASSVLAPQSSGANVLTF. CDR3 DNA: TGTGCCAGCAGCGTCCTCGCCCCACAGTCGTCTGGGGCCAACGTCCTGACTTTC.

The chain links TRBV29-1 to TRBJ2-7, with a weak D call TRBD2 (6 bases). Germline lookup yields CDR1 SQVTM and CDR2 ANQGSEA. This CDR3 region has 12 residues. CDR3 sequence: CGGAGPSMEQYF. The DNA of the CDR3 is TGCGGAGGGGCAGGTCCGAGCATGGAGCAGTACTTC.

This chain connects TRBV7-9 to TRBJ2-7; D is unresolved. Germline V CDR1 and CDR2: SEHNR, FQNEAQ (reference sequence). The V and J ends lost 4 bases and 2 bases respectively, with 9 bases between them. This CDR3 has 13 residues. The CDR3 protein is CASSSLLAYEQYF. In nucleotides, the CDR3 is TGTGCCAGCAGCTCTCTACTGGCCTACGAGCAGTACTTC.

The rearrangement joins TRBV2 to TRBJ1-2; D not certain. The CDR3 consists of 16 residues. Germline assignment: CDR1 SNHLY and CDR2 FYNNEI. The ends were cut back, 7 bases at V and 8 bases at J, with 26 bases in the middle. CDR3 nucleotide sequence: TGTGCCAGCAATCCCCACAGTGTCCCATCGCGTGTAGGCTACACCTTC. The encoded protein is CASNPHSVPSRVGYTF.

This chain connects TRBV30 to TRBJ2-3; TRBD1 agrees at 8 bases. The V gene end was trimmed by 4 bases and the J gene end by 5 bases; junction bases not matched to a gene: 11. This CDR3 contains 15 residues. Germline-derived CDR1 and CDR2 are GTSNPN and SVGIG (reference sequence). The CDR3 DNA reads TGTGCCTGGATTACAGGACAGGGTTTTCGAGATACGCAGTATTTT. Its translation is CAWITGQGFRDTQYF.

The V and J genes are TRBV6-6 and TRBJ1-1; 9 bases map to TRBD1. CDR3 length: 16 residues. Germline assignment: CDR1 MNHNY and CDR2 SVGAGI (reference sequence). The V segment lost 6 bases and the J segment 1 base; nucleotides outside the gene matches: 9. The CDR3 region has the DNA TGTGCCAGCAGGAATCCACCGGGACAGGGGAACACTGAAGCTTTCTTT. Amino acid sequence: CASRNPPGQGNTEAFF.

The gene calls are TRBV9 and TRBJ1-1; no firm D call. Looked up from germline, CDR1 is SGDLS and CDR2 is YYNGEE. CDR3 length equals 13 residues. Trimming shortened V by 0 bases and J by 4 bases, and 7 bases separated the two germline ends. The CDR3 loop reads CASSVGSGTEAFF. CDR3 in DNA: TGTGCCAGCAGCGTAGGTTCGGGCACTGAAGCTTTCTTT.

The chain has TRBV27 and TRBJ1-1, with D maybe TRBD1 (5 bases). CDR3 length equals 15 residues. Trimming took 1 base from V and 5 from J, leaving 14 bases between them. Germline V gene data show CDR1 as MNHEY and CDR2 as SMNVEV (reference sequence). This chain's CDR3 is CASSLWMTGGTEAFF. DNA for the CDR3: TGTGCCAGCAGTTTATGGATGACCGGGGGGACTGAAGCTTTCTTT.

The chain uses TRBV11-2 and TRBJ2-5; 14 bases agree with TRBD2. The junction had 7 bases not matched to a gene; V was cut back by 3 bases and J by 1 base. Germline loops: CDR1 SGHAT, CDR2 FQNNGV. The CDR3 is 18 amino acids. CDR3 residues: CASSLTSGGALGQETQYF. CDR3 DNA sequence: TGTGCCAGCAGCTTGACTAGCGGGGGGGCCTTGGGCCAAGAGACCCAGTACTTC.

The genes are TRBV9 and TRBJ1-2, with D possibly being TRBD1 (5 bases). In germline, CDR1 is SGDLS, CDR2 YYNGEE. The CDR3 loop spans 13 amino acids. With 3 bases removed from V and 4 bases from J, the gap between germline ends came to 10 bases. CDR3 loop: CASSGGGPYGYTF. The CDR3 DNA reads TGTGCCAGCAGCGGGGGGGGTCCCTATGGCTACACCTTC. Using reference TRBV9 and TRBJ1-2 for the parts outside the CDR3, the full variable domain is DSGVTQTPKHLITATGQRVTLRCSPRSGDLSVYWYQQSLDQGLQFLIQYYNGEERAKGNILERFSAQQFPDLHSELNLSSLELGDSALYFCASSGGGPYGYTFGSGTRLTVV.

The gene calls are TRBV2 and TRBJ1-1, with D possibly TRBD1 on 6 matching bases. Germline V CDR1 and CDR2: SNHLY, FYNNEI. This CDR3 is built from 14 residues. V was pared by 7 bases and J by 5 bases, with 17 bases between. The CDR3 loop reads CASISGGANTEAFF. DNA for the CDR3: TGTGCCAGCATCTCGGGGGGCGCGAATACTGAAGCTTTCTTT. Full variable domain (outside the CDR3, taken from reference TRBV2 and TRBJ1-1): EPEVTQTPSHQVTQMGQEVILRCVPISNHLYFYWYRQILGQKVEFLVSFYNNEISEKSEIFDDQFSVERPDGSNFTLKIRSTKLEDSAMYFCASISGGANTEAFFGQGTRLTVV.

The CDR3 protein is CASSNGQGFGYEQYF. For the CDR3, the DNA is TGTGCCAGCAGTAATGGACAGGGGTTCGGGTACGAGCAGTACTTC. The J gene is TRBJ2-7, the V gene TRBV6-1; 9 bases fit TRBD1. This CDR3 comprises 15 residues. Trimming cost V 5 bases and J 4 bases; bases outside gene matches: 9. Germline CDR1 and CDR2: MNHNS and SASEGT.

This chain joins TRBV10-3 and TRBJ1-1; D is perhaps TRBD1 (5 bases). CDR1 and CDR2 (germline): ENHRY, SYGVKD. The CDR3 is 14 amino acids. V lost 3 bases, J lost 7 bases, and 15 bases lay in between. The CDR3 DNA sequence: TGTGCCATCAGTGAAAAGGGCAGGGTGAGTGAAGCTTTCTTT. It codes for CAISEKGRVSEAFF.